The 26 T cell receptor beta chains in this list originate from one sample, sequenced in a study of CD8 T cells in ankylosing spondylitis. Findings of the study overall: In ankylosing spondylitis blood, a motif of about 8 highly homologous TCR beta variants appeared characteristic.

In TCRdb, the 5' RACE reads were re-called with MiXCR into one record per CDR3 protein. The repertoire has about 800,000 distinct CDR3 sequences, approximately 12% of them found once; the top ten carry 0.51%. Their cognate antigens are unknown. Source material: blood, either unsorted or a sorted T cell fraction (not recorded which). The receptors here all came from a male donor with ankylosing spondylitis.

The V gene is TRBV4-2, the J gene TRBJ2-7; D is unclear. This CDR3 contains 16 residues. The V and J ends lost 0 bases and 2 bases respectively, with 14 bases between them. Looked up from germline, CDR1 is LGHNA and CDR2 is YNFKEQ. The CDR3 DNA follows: TGTGCCAGCAGCCAAGAGTCGGGCTGGAAGACCTACGAGCAGTACTTC. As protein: CASSQESGWKTYEQYF.

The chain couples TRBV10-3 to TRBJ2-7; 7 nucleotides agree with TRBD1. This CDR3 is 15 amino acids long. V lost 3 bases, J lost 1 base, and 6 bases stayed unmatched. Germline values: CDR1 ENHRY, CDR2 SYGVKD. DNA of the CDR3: TGTGCCATCAGTGAACCGGGACAGTCGTCCTACGAGCAGTACTTC. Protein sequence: CAISEPGQSSYEQYF.

CDR3 loop: CASSVNLRSPLHF. The CDR3, as DNA: TGCGCCAGCAGCGTAAACTTGCGATCACCCCTCCACTTT. The rearrangement joins TRBV4-3 to TRBJ1-6; D gene unclear. The CDR3 is 13 residues long. V lost 5 bases and J 10 bases, leaving 12 bases between the germline ends. Germline lookup yields CDR1 LGHNA and CDR2 YSLEER.

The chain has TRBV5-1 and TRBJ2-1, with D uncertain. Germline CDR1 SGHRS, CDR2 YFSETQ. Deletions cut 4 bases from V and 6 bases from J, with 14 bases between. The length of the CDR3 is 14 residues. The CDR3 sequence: CASSPWAPANEQFF. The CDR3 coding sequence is TGCGCCAGCAGCCCCTGGGCCCCTGCCAATGAGCAGTTCTTC.

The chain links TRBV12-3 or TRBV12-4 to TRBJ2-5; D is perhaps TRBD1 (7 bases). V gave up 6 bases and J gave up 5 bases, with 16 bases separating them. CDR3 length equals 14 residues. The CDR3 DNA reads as TGTGCCAGCAGGGGACACAGGGGACTGGAGACCCAGTACTTC. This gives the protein CASRGHRGLETQYF.

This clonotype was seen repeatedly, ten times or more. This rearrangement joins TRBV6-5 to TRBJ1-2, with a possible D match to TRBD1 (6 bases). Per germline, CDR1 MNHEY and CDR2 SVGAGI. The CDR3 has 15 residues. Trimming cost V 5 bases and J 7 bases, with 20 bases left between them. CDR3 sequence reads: CASSPSRTDFGGYTF. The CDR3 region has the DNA TGTGCCAGCAGTCCCTCGAGGACAGACTTTGGTGGCTACACCTTC.

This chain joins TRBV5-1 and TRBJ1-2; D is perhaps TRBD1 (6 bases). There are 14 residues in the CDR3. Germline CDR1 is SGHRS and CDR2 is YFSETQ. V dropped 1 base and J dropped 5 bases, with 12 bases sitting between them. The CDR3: CASSLQQGSYGYTF. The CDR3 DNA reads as TGCGCCAGCAGCTTGCAACAGGGAAGTTATGGCTACACCTTC.

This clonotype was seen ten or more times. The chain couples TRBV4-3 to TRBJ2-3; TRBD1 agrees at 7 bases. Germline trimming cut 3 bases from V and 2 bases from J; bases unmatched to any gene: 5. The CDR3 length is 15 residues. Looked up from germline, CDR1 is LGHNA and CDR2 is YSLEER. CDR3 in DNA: TGCGCCAGCAGCCAGGACAGGCAAACCACAGATACGCAGTATTTT. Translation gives CASSQDRQTTDTQYF.

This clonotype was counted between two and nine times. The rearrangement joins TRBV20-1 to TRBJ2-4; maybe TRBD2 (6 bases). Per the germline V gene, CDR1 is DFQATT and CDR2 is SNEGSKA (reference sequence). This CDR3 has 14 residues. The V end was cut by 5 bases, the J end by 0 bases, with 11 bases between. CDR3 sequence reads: CSARDLGAKNIQYF. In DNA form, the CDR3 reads TGCAGTGCTCGGGACTTAGGAGCCAAAAACATTCAGTACTTC.

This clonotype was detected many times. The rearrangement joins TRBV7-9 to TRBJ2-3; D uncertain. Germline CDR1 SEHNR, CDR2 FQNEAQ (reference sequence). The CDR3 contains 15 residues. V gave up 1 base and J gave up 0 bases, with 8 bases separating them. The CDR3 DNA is TGTGCCAGCAGCTTAGGTAGCAGGAGCACAGATACGCAGTATTTT. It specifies CASSLGSRSTDTQYF.

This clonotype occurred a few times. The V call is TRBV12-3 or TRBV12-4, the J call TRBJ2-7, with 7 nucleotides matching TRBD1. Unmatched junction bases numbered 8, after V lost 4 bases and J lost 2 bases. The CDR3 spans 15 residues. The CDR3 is CASSSGQELPYEQYF. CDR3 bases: TGTGCCAGCAGTTCCGGACAGGAATTGCCCTACGAGCAGTACTTC.

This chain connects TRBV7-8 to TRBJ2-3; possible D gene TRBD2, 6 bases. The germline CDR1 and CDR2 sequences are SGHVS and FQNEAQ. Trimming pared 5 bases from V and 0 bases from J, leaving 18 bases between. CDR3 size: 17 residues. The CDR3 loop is CASSIRTNPLSTDTQYF. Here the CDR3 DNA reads TGTGCCAGCAGCATCAGGACTAACCCCCTTAGCACAGATACGCAGTATTTT.

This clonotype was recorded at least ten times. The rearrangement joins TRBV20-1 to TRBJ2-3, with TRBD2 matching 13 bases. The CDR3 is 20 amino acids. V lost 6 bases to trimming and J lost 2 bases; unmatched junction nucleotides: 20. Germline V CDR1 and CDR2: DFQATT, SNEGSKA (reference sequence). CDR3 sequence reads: CSATVAGLAGKVAVTDTQYF. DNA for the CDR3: TGCAGTGCAACGGTAGCGGGACTAGCGGGAAAAGTAGCAGTCACAGATACGCAGTATTTT.

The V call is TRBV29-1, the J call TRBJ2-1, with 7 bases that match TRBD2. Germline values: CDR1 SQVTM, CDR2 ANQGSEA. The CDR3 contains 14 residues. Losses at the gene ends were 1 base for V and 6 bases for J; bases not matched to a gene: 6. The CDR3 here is CSVEVGGGGNEQFF. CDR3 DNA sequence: TGCAGCGTTGAAGTGGGCGGGGGAGGCAATGAGCAGTTCTTC.

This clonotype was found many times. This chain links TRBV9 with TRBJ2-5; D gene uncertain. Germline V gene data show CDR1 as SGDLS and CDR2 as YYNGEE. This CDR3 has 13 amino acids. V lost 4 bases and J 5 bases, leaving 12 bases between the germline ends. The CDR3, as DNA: TGTGCCAGCAGCCCTCTCGATTGGGAGACCCAGTACTTC. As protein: CASSPLDWETQYF. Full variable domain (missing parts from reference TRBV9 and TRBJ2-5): DSGVTQTPKHLITATGQRVTLRCSPRSGDLSVYWYQQSLDQGLQFLIQYYNGEERAKGNILERFSAQQFPDLHSELNLSSLELGDSALYFCASSPLDWETQYFGPGTRLLVL.

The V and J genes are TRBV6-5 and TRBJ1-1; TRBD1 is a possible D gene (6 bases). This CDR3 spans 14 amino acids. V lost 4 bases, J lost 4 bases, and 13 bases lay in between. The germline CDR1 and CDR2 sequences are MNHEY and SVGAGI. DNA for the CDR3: TGTGCCAGCAGTTCCCCTGGACAGACCACTGAAGCTTTCTTT. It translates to CASSSPGQTTEAFF.

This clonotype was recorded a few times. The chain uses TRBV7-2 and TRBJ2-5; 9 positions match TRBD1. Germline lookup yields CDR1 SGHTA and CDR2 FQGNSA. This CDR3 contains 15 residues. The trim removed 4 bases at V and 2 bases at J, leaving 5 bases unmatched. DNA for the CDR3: TGTGCCAGCAGCTCCCAGACAGGGGGACAAGAGACCCAGTACTTC. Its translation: CASSSQTGGQETQYF.

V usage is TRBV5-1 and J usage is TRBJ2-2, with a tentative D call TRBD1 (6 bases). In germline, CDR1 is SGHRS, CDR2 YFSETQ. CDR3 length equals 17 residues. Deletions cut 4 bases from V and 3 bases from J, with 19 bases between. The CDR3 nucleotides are TGCGCCAGCAGCCTACAGGGTATCGGGACCGACACCGGGGAGCTGTTTTTT. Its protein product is CASSLQGIGTDTGELFF.

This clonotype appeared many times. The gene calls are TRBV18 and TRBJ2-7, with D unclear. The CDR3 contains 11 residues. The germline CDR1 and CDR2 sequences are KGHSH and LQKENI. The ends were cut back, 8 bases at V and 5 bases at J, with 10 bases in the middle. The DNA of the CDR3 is TGTGCCAGCAGCCCCGGTGACGAGCAGTACTTC. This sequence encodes CASSPGDEQYF.

CDR3 loop: CRPTGNEQFF. CDR3 bases: TGCAGGCCGACTGGCAATGAGCAGTTCTTC. The gene calls are TRBV20-1 and TRBJ2-1; D is unresolved. Germline V gives CDR1 DFQATT, CDR2 SNEGSKA (reference sequence). The CDR3 loop spans 10 amino acids.

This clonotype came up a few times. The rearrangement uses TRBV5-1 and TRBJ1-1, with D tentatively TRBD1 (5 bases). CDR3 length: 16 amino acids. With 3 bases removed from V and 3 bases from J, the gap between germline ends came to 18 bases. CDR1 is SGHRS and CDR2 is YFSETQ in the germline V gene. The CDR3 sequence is CASSSPSGPTDTEAFF. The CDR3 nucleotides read TGCGCCAGCAGCTCACCATCGGGGCCGACAGACACTGAAGCTTTCTTT. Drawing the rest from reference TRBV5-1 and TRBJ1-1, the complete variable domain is KAGVTQTPRYLIKTRGQQVTLSCSPISGHRSVSWYQQTPGQGLQFLFEYFSETQRNKGNFPGRFSGRQFSNSRSEMNVSTLELGDSALYLCASSSPSGPTDTEAFFGQGTRLTVV.

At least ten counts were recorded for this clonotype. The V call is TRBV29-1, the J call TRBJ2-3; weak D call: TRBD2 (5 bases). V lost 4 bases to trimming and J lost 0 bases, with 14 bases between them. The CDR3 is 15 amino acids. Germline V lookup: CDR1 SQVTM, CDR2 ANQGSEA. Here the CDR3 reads CSVVQSGISTDTQYF. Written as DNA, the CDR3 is TGCAGCGTTGTTCAGTCGGGAATTAGCACAGATACGCAGTATTTT.

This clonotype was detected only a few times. CDR3 in DNA: TGTGCCAGCAGTTTTCGGACTAATGCCGGGTCCTACGAGCAGTACTTC. Its translation is CASSFRTNAGSYEQYF. J is TRBJ2-7 and V is TRBV6-2 or TRBV6-3; D is perhaps TRBD2 (6 bases). The CDR3 runs 16 residues. V was clipped by 4 bases and J by 1 base, with 17 bases between them. Germline CDR1 reads MNHEY; CDR2 reads SVGEGT.

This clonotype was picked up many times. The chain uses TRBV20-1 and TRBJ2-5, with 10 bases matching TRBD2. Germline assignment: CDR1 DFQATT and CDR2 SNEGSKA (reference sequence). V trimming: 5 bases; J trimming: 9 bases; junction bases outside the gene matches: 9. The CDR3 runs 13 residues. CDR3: CSAVTSGEGAQYF. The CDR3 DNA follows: TGCAGTGCTGTAACTAGCGGGGAAGGAGCCCAGTACTTC.

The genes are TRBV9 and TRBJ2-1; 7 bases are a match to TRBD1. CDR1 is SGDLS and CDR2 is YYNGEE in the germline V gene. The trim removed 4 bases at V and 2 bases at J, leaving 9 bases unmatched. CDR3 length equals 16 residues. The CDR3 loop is CASSLVPGTAYNEQFF. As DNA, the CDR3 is TGTGCCAGCAGCTTAGTCCCCGGGACAGCCTACAATGAGCAGTTCTTC. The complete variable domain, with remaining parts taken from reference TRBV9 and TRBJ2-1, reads DSGVTQTPKHLITATGQRVTLRCSPRSGDLSVYWYQQSLDQGLQFLIQYYNGEERAKGNILERFSAQQFPDLHSELNLSSLELGDSALYFCASSLVPGTAYNEQFFGPGTRLTVL.

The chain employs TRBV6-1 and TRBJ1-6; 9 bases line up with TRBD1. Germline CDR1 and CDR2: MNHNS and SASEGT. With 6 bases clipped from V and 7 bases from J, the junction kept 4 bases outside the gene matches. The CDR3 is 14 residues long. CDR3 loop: CASRGTGTNSPLHF. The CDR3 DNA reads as TGTGCCAGCAGAGGGACAGGGACGAATTCACCCCTCCACTTT.